These 29 T cell receptor beta chains originate from one sample sequenced in a study of blood T cell repertoires in COVID-19. Assay used: immunoSEQ multiplex PCR; TCRdb lists only in-frame clones, some missing. The data hold tens of thousands of clones, with around 90% observed a single time. The sample taken for sequencing was peripheral blood. The receptor set was obtained from a human donor in a cohort sampled during active COVID-19.

J is TRBJ1-2 and V is TRBV20-1; TRBD1 matches 7 bases. Losses at the gene ends were 1 base for V and 10 bases for J; bases not matched to a gene: 3. From germline, CDR1 is DFQATT and CDR2 SNEGSKA (reference sequence). The CDR3 extends over 11 amino acids. The DNA for the CDR3 is TGCAGTGCTAGAGGCGGACAGGTCTACACCTTC. It yields the protein CSARGGQVYTF.

CDR3 sequence reads: CASSHSRGIQYF. CDR3 bases: TGTGCCAGCAGCCACTCGAGAGGCATTCAGTACTTC. The chain carries TRBV4-2 and TRBJ2-4; unclear D gene. V was trimmed by 3 bases and J by 9 bases, leaving 9 bases between them. CDR3 size: 12 residues. The germline V gene encodes CDR1 LGHNA and CDR2 YNFKEQ.

This rearrangement joins TRBV2 to TRBJ2-1, with 7 bases aligning to TRBD2. The ends lost 5 bases at V and 0 bases at J; junction bases unmatched: 4. The germline V gene encodes CDR1 SNHLY and CDR2 FYNNEI. This CDR3 has 15 residues. The CDR3: CASSFLADSYNEQFF. The CDR3 DNA reads TGTGCCAGCAGTTTCCTAGCGGACTCCTACAATGAGCAGTTCTTC. Full variable domain (outside the CDR3, taken from reference TRBV2 and TRBJ2-1): EPEVTQTPSHQVTQMGQEVILRCVPISNHLYFYWYRQILGQKVEFLVSFYNNEISEKSEIFDDQFSVERPDGSNFTLKIRSTKLEDSAMYFCASSFLADSYNEQFFGPGTRLTVL.

V is TRBV29-1 and J is TRBJ2-3; the match to TRBD2 covers 9 bases. The CDR3 runs to 15 residues. V shed 7 bases and J 2 bases; nucleotides not matched to a gene: 10. Germline V gene sequence: CDR1 SQVTM, CDR2 ANQGSEA. This chain's CDR3 is CSGKKSGGYTDTQYF. Written as DNA, the CDR3 is TGCAGCGGTAAGAAGAGCGGGGGGTACACAGATACGCAGTATTTT.

V and J are TRBV25-1 and TRBJ2-7; 7 bases fit TRBD1. Germline lookup yields CDR1 MGHDK and CDR2 SYGVNS. CDR3 size: 13 residues. Unmatched junction bases numbered 6, after V lost 10 bases and J lost 0 bases. Written as DNA, the CDR3 is TGTGCCACAGAGGACAGGCACTCCTACGAGCAGTACTTC. Translation: CATEDRHSYEQYF.

The chain links TRBV10-1 to TRBJ2-5; tentatively, D is TRBD2 (6 bases). The V end lost 5 bases, the J end lost 4 bases, and 17 bases lay between the germline ends. This CDR3 has 15 residues. Germline V CDR1 and CDR2: WNHNN, SYGVQD (reference sequence). This CDR3 reads CASSPPSGDRETQYF. The CDR3 nucleotides read TGCGCCAGCAGTCCTCCGTCGGGGGACCGAGAGACCCAGTACTTC.

The chain couples TRBV28 to TRBJ1-2; 8 bases line up with TRBD1. The V segment lost 5 bases and the J segment 8 bases; nucleotides outside the gene matches: 7. CDR1 is MDHEN, CDR2 SYDVKM, per germline. This CDR3 is 13 amino acids long. CDR3 region: CASSPGGVGGYTF. Written as DNA, the CDR3 is TGTGCCAGCAGTCCAGGGGGCGTAGGGGGCTACACCTTC.

The chain recombines TRBV5-1 with TRBJ2-7, with TRBD2 matching 9 bases. CDR1 is SGHRS, CDR2 YFSETQ, per germline. The V segment lost 3 bases and the J segment 6 bases; nucleotides outside the gene matches: 10. The CDR3 is 15 amino acids. CDR3 nucleotides: TGCGCCAGCAGCTACCTCGGGACTAGCAATCGCGAGCAGTACTTC. Protein: CASSYLGTSNREQYF. Variable domain in full (rest from reference TRBV5-1 and TRBJ2-7): KAGVTQTPRYLIKTRGQQVTLSCSPISGHRSVSWYQQTPGQGLQFLFEYFSETQRNKGNFPGRFSGRQFSNSRSEMNVSTLELGDSALYLCASSYLGTSNREQYFGPGTRLTVT.

The genes are TRBV28 and TRBJ1-5; D unclear. V lost 6 bases, J lost 3 bases, and 12 bases lay in between. Germline assignment: CDR1 MDHEN and CDR2 SYDVKM. CDR3 length equals 14 residues. CDR3 DNA: TGTGCCAGCAGCGACATAAACCCCAATCAGCCCCAGCATTTT. Translated: CASSDINPNQPQHF.

V gene TRBV12-3 or TRBV12-4 combines with J gene TRBJ1-2; the D is unclear. The length of the CDR3 is 13 residues. V gave up 3 bases and J gave up 6 bases, with 11 bases separating them. CDR3 residues: CASSFLGKDGYTF. CDR3 sequence (DNA): TGTGCCAGCAGTTTCCTGGGCAAGGATGGCTACACCTTC.

V is TRBV11-1 and J is TRBJ2-5, with D perhaps matching TRBD1 (6 bases). The ends were cut back, 1 base at V and 0 bases at J, with 12 bases in the middle. Germline V gene lookup returns CDR1 SGHAT and CDR2 FQDESV (reference sequence). The CDR3 loop spans 16 amino acids. CDR3 region: CASSLVWGPDQETQYF. The CDR3 region has the DNA TGTGCCAGCAGCTTAGTATGGGGGCCTGACCAAGAGACCCAGTACTTC.

This clone was counted a single time. The chain carries TRBV24-1 and TRBJ2-1; 7 bases fit TRBD2. The CDR3 runs to 13 residues. Germline trimming cut 9 bases from V and 16 bases from J; bases unmatched to any gene: 17. CDR1 is KGHDR, CDR2 SFDVKD, per germline. For the CDR3, the DNA is TGTGCCACCGCCCCCTCCGAGCGGGGCAGAGAATTCTTC. Residues: CATAPSERGREFF.

The rearrangement uses TRBV25-1 and TRBJ1-1; unclear D gene. The ends were cut back, 5 bases at V and 6 bases at J, with 22 bases in the middle. Germline CDR1 and CDR2: MGHDK and SYGVNS. This CDR3 is built from 16 residues. The CDR3 nucleotides are TGTGCCAGCAGTAAGTCGCAGACTCGTCTCGGCGCTGAAGCTTTCTTT. Encoded protein: CASSKSQTRLGAEAFF.

CDR3 protein: CASSDRAGRTEAFF. CDR3 DNA: TGTGCCAGCTCGGACAGGGCGGGTCGTACTGAAGCTTTCTTT. The rearrangement joins TRBV10-3 to TRBJ1-1; 8 bases are a match to TRBD1. This CDR3 region has 14 residues. The trim removed 10 bases at V and 5 bases at J, leaving 12 bases unmatched. Germline V gives CDR1 ENHRY, CDR2 SYGVKD.

This clone showed up just once. The genes are TRBV30 and TRBJ1-4, with D possibly being TRBD1 (6 bases). The V end lost 4 bases, the J end lost 3 bases, and 15 bases lay between the germline ends. The germline V gene encodes CDR1 GTSNPN and CDR2 SVGIG (reference sequence). The CDR3 loop spans 15 amino acids. The CDR3 sequence is CAWTAHRVPNEKLFF. The CDR3 DNA is TGTGCCTGGACCGCTCACAGGGTGCCTAATGAAAAACTGTTTTTT.

V is TRBV27 and J is TRBJ2-3; 7 bases match TRBD2. Trimming cost V 5 bases and J 3 bases; bases outside gene matches: 8. In germline, CDR1 is MNHEY, CDR2 SMNVEV (reference sequence). The CDR3 covers 15 residues. The CDR3 protein is CASSPGLVFTDTQYF. The CDR3 nucleotides are TGTGCCAGCAGTCCCGGACTAGTGTTTACAGATACGCAGTATTTT.

The rearrangement joins TRBV5-1 to TRBJ2-7; D perhaps matches TRBD2 (6 bases). The CDR3 is 14 residues long. Trimming took off 3 bases at V and 3 bases at J, with 13 bases between the two ends. Germline V gives CDR1 SGHRS, CDR2 YFSETQ. CDR3 nucleotide sequence: TGCGCCAGCAGCTACGGTGGCGGGATCTACGAGCAGTACTTC. Translated: CASSYGGGIYEQYF.

This clone was observed a single time. V and J are TRBV28 and TRBJ1-5; D is unresolved. This CDR3 comprises 13 residues. V lost 3 bases and J lost 6, with 9 bases in between. The V gene's germline CDR1 is MDHEN and CDR2 SYDVKM. The CDR3 protein is CASSFPSRQPQHF. The CDR3 bases are TGTGCCAGCAGTTTTCCTTCTCGTCAGCCCCAGCATTTT.

This rearrangement joins TRBV7-8 to TRBJ2-3; 11 positions match TRBD2. J gave up 2 bases and V 1 base, and 2 bases lay outside the gene matches. The length of the CDR3 is 16 residues. Germline CDR1 reads SGHVS; CDR2 reads FQNEAQ. DNA of the CDR3: TGTGCCAGCAGCTTAGGACTAGCGGGAAACACAGATACGCAGTATTTT. Protein product: CASSLGLAGNTDTQYF.

This clone came up a few times. The chain couples TRBV7-2 to TRBJ2-7, with 7 bases aligning to TRBD2. This CDR3 is built from 15 residues. The germline CDR1 and CDR2 sequences are SGHTA and FQGNSA. J was trimmed by 4 bases and V by 3 bases; bases with no gene match: 9. The CDR3 DNA sequence: TGTGCCAGCAGCTTCGGGAGGCTGGGACCTTACGAGCAGTACTTC. It is translated as CASSFGRLGPYEQYF.

This chain links TRBV10-3 with TRBJ2-2, with 10 bases lining up with TRBD1. The ends lost 6 bases at V and 4 bases at J; junction bases unmatched: 17. The CDR3 runs to 19 residues. Germline assignment: CDR1 ENHRY and CDR2 SYGVKD. The CDR3 spells CAIREVPGQGTIGTGELFF. The DNA for the CDR3 is TGTGCCATCAGGGAGGTCCCGGGACAGGGGACTATAGGCACCGGGGAGCTGTTTTTT.

The rearrangement joins TRBV9 to TRBJ2-7; a weak D match, TRBD1 (6 bases). The V end lost 4 bases, the J end lost 4 bases, and 18 bases lay between the germline ends. The CDR3 sequence is 15 residues long. The germline V gene encodes CDR1 SGDLS and CDR2 YYNGEE. CDR3 loop: CASSPRWEGGYEQYF. The CDR3 nucleotides read TGTGCCAGCAGCCCGAGGTGGGAAGGGGGTTACGAGCAGTACTTC.

The chain links TRBV7-2 to TRBJ2-2; D unclear. Germline CDR1 and CDR2: SGHTA and FQGNSA. The CDR3 spans 15 residues. V was shortened by 2 bases and J by 1 base, with 8 bases between the two germline ends. This chain's CDR3 is CASSLQPGNTGELFF. The CDR3 DNA reads TGTGCCAGCAGCTTACAGCCGGGGAACACCGGGGAGCTGTTTTTT.

J is TRBJ2-1 and V is TRBV3-1 (or the pseudogene TRBV3-2); 10 bases fit TRBD2. This CDR3 region has 23 residues. Per germline, CDR1 LGHDT and CDR2 YNNKEL (reference sequence). V gave up 0 bases and J gave up 6 bases; unmatched junction bases: 26. Here the CDR3 DNA reads TGTGCCAGCAGCCAAGATGCGGGGATGAGTAGGGAAAGCGGGAGGGCCCTTCGCAATGAGCAGTTCTTC. Translation gives CASSQDAGMSRESGRALRNEQFF.

This chain links TRBV30 with TRBJ1-1, with D unclear. The V gene lost 2 bases and the J gene lost 6 bases, with 4 bases spanning the gap. The CDR3 is 10 residues long. Per germline, CDR1 GTSNPN and CDR2 SVGIG (reference sequence). The CDR3 reads CAWSRAEAFF. The CDR3 nucleotides are TGTGCCTGGAGTCGCGCTGAAGCTTTCTTT.

The chain combines TRBV7-2 with TRBJ2-7, with 7 bases matching TRBD1. Germline trimming cut 6 bases from V and 5 bases from J; bases unmatched to any gene: 10. The V gene's germline CDR1 is SGHTA and CDR2 FQGNSA. This CDR3 contains 14 residues. CDR3 bases: TGTGCCAGCAGTCTTGACAGGGATCTCCACGAGCAGTACTTC. It is translated as CASSLDRDLHEQYF.

The chain employs TRBV5-4 and TRBJ2-5, with TRBD1 matching over 8 bases. V dropped 6 bases and J dropped 5; count of bases not matched to a gene: 3. The CDR3 is made up of 12 amino acids. Germline CDR1 and CDR2: SGHNT and YYREEE (reference sequence). CDR3: CASTNRGETQYF. The CDR3 DNA is TGTGCCAGCACCAACAGGGGGGAGACCCAGTACTTC. Complete variable domain (other parts from reference TRBV5-4 and TRBJ2-5): ETGVTQSPTHLIKTRGQQVTLRCSSQSGHNTVSWYQQALGQGPQFIFQYYREEENGRGNFPPRFSGLQFPNYSSELNVNALELDDSALYLCASTNRGETQYFGPGTRLLVL.

This clone was picked up one time. The chain couples TRBV6-6 to TRBJ1-1; 7 positions agree with TRBD1. Germline lookup yields CDR1 MNHNY and CDR2 SVGAGI (reference sequence). Losses at the gene ends were 5 bases for V and 5 bases for J; bases not matched to a gene: 8. The CDR3 is made up of 14 amino acids. The CDR3 coding sequence is TGTGCCAGCAGTAACGACAGGGTGAGGACTGAAGCTTTCTTT. Residues: CASSNDRVRTEAFF.

The gene calls are TRBV7-2 and TRBJ2-7; TRBD2 aligns across 7 bases. J was trimmed by 3 bases and V by 5 bases; bases with no gene match: 1. The CDR3 loop spans 12 amino acids. Germline CDR1 SGHTA, CDR2 FQGNSA. CDR3 residues: CASSQRGYEQYF. In DNA, the CDR3 is TGTGCCAGCAGCCAGCGGGGCTACGAGCAGTACTTC. The full variable domain, in which reference TRBV7-2 and TRBJ2-7 provide the parts outside the CDR3, is GAGVSQSPSNKVTEKGKDVELRCDPISGHTALYWYRQSLGQGLEFLIYFQGNSAPDKSGLPSDRFSAERTGGSVSTLTIQRTQQEDSAVYLCASSQRGYEQYFGPGTRLTVT.